This T cell receptor beta chain was identified during a study of ipilimumab plus nivolumab after autologous stem cell transplantation. Looking at the study overall: A median of roughly 8 nivolumab and about 5 ipilimumab doses were given. Myeloma cases were transplant-naive high-risk or relapsed within 3 years post first autologous transplant. Overall study findings and caveats: Per the authors, repertoire, Treg and microbiota data justify further study.

Patients got ipilimumab 1 mg/kg beginning 14 to 28 days post-transplant. Remarks on this clone: As yet, its antigen is unknown.

The CDR3 spans 14 residues. Trimming stripped 1 base from V and 3 bases from J, with 9 bases between. CDR1 is SGHAT and CDR2 is FQDESV in the germline V gene (reference sequence). This table comes from immunoSEQ multiplex PCR, and its TCRdb copy is limited to in-frame clones, with some not included. This sample has about 40,000 clones; roughly 92% occur once, and the top ten carry approximately 0.92%. The V and J genes are TRBV11-1 and TRBJ2-5; weak D call: TRBD2 (6 bases). This material consisted of PBMCs, taken in a trial of ipilimumab plus nivolumab as post-transplant consolidation. The TCR comes from a male donor with multiple myeloma. CDR3 DNA: TGTGCCAGCAGCTTAGTGGAGGGCAAAGAGACCCAGTACTTC. Translating it yields CASSLVEGKETQYF.